Below, 20 T cell receptor beta chains from the same sample are listed, as sequenced in a study of beta chain features in type 1 diabetes. Investigators reverse transcribed all isolated RNA, so they sequenced expressed TCRB transcripts. Sequenced by immunoSEQ multiplex PCR; TCRdb stores in-frame clones only, minus some. The profile shows under 300,000 clones, 11% to 15% of them singletons. Whole-study results and caveats: Type 1 diabetes patients had moderately but significantly shorter TCRB CDR3s in all four CD4+ subsets.

These TCRs' antigens remain unknown. Sequencing input: naive CD4+ T cells from blood. These receptors were collected from a man younger than 40 with type 1 diabetes.

The chain is built from TRBV5-6 and TRBJ2-7; 11 bases are shared with TRBD2. V trimming: 1 base; J trimming: 2 bases; junction bases outside the gene matches: 5. Germline V gene lookup returns CDR1 SGHDT and CDR2 YYEEEE. The CDR3 length is 16 residues. Here the CDR3 reads CASSLTSGRVAYEQYF. CDR3 coding DNA: TGTGCCAGCAGCTTGACTAGCGGGAGAGTCGCCTACGAGCAGTACTTC.

The chain has TRBV7-9 and TRBJ2-5, with TRBD1 as a possible D gene (5 bases). The CDR3 length is 14 residues. Trimming removed 2 bases from V and 2 bases from J, with 9 bases in between. Germline loops: CDR1 SEHNR, CDR2 FQNEAQ (reference sequence). This CDR3 is CASSLPGPQETQYF. In DNA form, the CDR3 reads TGTGCCAGCAGCTTACCAGGGCCACAAGAGACCCAGTACTTC.

This clone was counted only a few times. The genes are TRBV12-5 and TRBJ2-3; 8 bases map to TRBD2. Germline V gene data show CDR1 as LGHNT and CDR2 as FRNRAP. V shed 4 bases, J shed 1 base, and the junction held 13 bases outside the gene matches. CDR3 length equals 18 residues. CDR3 loop: CASGSSLGAGAGTDTQYF. CDR3 bases: TGTGCTAGTGGTTCCTCATTGGGAGCGGGGGCCGGCACAGATACGCAGTATTTT.

The gene calls are TRBV7-9 and TRBJ1-1; D is unresolved. V lost 2 bases and J 1 base, leaving 8 bases between the germline ends. The CDR3 totals 14 residues. From germline, CDR1 is SEHNR and CDR2 FQNEAQ (reference sequence). CDR3 region: CASSLREENTEAFF. The CDR3 nucleotides read TGTGCCAGCAGCTTACGGGAGGAGAACACTGAAGCTTTCTTT.

The rearrangement joins TRBV6-1 to TRBJ1-5, with D unclear. This CDR3 region has 13 residues. The germline V and J ends were trimmed by 7 bases and 1 base, with 8 bases remaining between them. CDR1 is MNHNS and CDR2 is SASEGT in the germline V gene. CDR3 amino acids: CASNERSNQPQHF. The CDR3 DNA follows: TGTGCCAGCAACGAGAGGAGCAATCAGCCCCAGCATTTT.

This clone was counted a few times. V gene TRBV4-2 combines with J gene TRBJ1-1; D gene uncertain. CDR3 length equals 13 residues. Trimming cost V 4 bases and J 0 bases, with 6 bases left between them. The germline gives CDR1 LGHNA, CDR2 YNFKEQ. CDR3 protein: CASSREMNTEAFF. CDR3 in DNA: TGTGCCAGCAGCCGGGAGATGAACACTGAAGCTTTCTTT.

The genes are TRBV6-6 and TRBJ2-1; 9 bases map to TRBD2. The CDR3 is 15 amino acids. In germline, CDR1 is MNHNY, CDR2 SVGAGI (reference sequence). Germline trimming cut 7 bases from V and 8 bases from J; bases unmatched to any gene: 12. The CDR3 loop is CASKIAGDNVDEQFF. The DNA for the CDR3 is TGTGCCAGCAAAATAGCGGGAGACAATGTAGATGAGCAGTTCTTC.

The rearrangement joins TRBV30 to TRBJ2-1, with TRBD2 matching 7 bases. The CDR3 loop spans 14 amino acids. Germline values: CDR1 GTSNPN, CDR2 SVGIG (reference sequence). V was clipped by 5 bases and J by 2 bases; unmatched bases: 6. CDR3 sequence reads: CAWSSGAAYNEQFF. The CDR3 DNA reads TGTGCCTGGTCGAGCGGGGCTGCCTACAATGAGCAGTTCTTC.

This clone was seen a few times. This chain uses TRBV10-1 with TRBJ2-3; TRBD1 matches at 10 bases. This CDR3 is 15 amino acids long. Germline V gene data show CDR1 as WNHNN and CDR2 as SYGVQD (reference sequence). Unmatched junction bases numbered 5, after V lost 6 bases and J lost 2 bases. Written as DNA, the CDR3 is TGCGCCAGCAGCTCCGGGACAGGGGTCACAGATACGCAGTATTTT. Translation: CASSSGTGVTDTQYF.

The table lists this clone with many counts. The V gene is TRBV30, the J gene TRBJ2-4; TRBD1 agrees at 8 bases. The CDR3 covers 15 residues. The germline V gene encodes CDR1 GTSNPN and CDR2 SVGIG (reference sequence). After removal of 1 base from V and 6 bases from J, the junction contained 8 bases not matched to a gene. The CDR3 DNA follows: TGTGCCTGGAGTGATCCGACGGGACAGGCAAACATTCAGTACTTC. As protein: CAWSDPTGQANIQYF. Full variable domain (missing parts from reference TRBV30 and TRBJ2-4): SQTIHQWPATLVQPVGSPLSLECTVEGTSNPNLYWYRQAAGRGLQLLFYSVGIGQISSEVPQNLSASRPQDRQFILSSKKLLLSDSGFYLCAWSDPTGQANIQYFGAGTRLSVL.

The chain couples TRBV11-3 to TRBJ2-1, with no clear D. The CDR3 extends over 15 amino acids. V lost 6 bases to trimming and J lost 0 bases, with 12 bases between them. Germline V gives CDR1 SGHNT, CDR2 YENEEA. The CDR3 loop is CASSSSVPSYNEQFF. DNA for the CDR3: TGTGCCAGCAGTTCCAGTGTTCCCTCCTACAATGAGCAGTTCTTC.

This sequence joins TRBV4-1 and TRBJ1-2, with D unresolved. This CDR3 spans 14 amino acids. V lost 3 bases, J lost 7 bases, and 15 bases lay in between. Germline lookup yields CDR1 MGHRA and CDR2 YSYEKL. CDR3 region: CASSHPPARGGYTF. DNA of the CDR3: TGCGCCAGCAGCCATCCACCCGCCCGGGGTGGCTACACCTTC.

The chain recombines TRBV6-6 with TRBJ1-3; unclear D gene. The germline gives CDR1 MNHNY, CDR2 SVGAGI (reference sequence). Trimming shortened V by 9 bases and J by 0 bases, and 6 bases separated the two germline ends. The CDR3 spans 12 residues. The CDR3 protein is CASHHSGNTIYF. The CDR3 nucleotides are TGTGCCAGTCATCACTCTGGAAACACCATATATTTT.

The chain joins TRBV5-6 to TRBJ1-6; 9 bases line up with TRBD1. There are 13 residues in the CDR3. Losses at the gene ends were 2 bases for V and 10 bases for J; bases not matched to a gene: 1. Germline-derived CDR1 and CDR2 are SGHDT and YYEEEE. The CDR3 loop reads CASSLGQGSPLHF. CDR3 nucleotides: TGTGCCAGCAGCTTAGGACAGGGGTCACCCCTCCACTTT. Drawing the rest from reference TRBV5-6 and TRBJ1-6, the complete variable domain is DAGVTQSPTHLIKTRGQQVTLRCSPKSGHDTVSWYQQALGQGPQFIFQYYEEEERQRGNFPDRFSGHQFPNYSSELNVNALLLGDSALYLCASSLGQGSPLHFGNGTRLTVT.

This clone turned up a few times. V usage is TRBV15 and J usage is TRBJ2-3, with D possibly TRBD1 on 6 matching bases. The V end was cut by 4 bases, the J end by 8 bases, with 22 bases between. CDR3 length: 16 residues. Looked up from germline, CDR1 is LNHNV and CDR2 is YYDKDF (reference sequence). The CDR3 sequence is CATSNPQTGLRGTQYF. The CDR3 nucleotides read TGTGCCACCAGCAATCCCCAGACAGGTTTGAGAGGTACGCAGTATTTT. The full variable domain, its missing parts supplied by reference TRBV15 and TRBJ2-3, is DAMVIQNPRYQVTQFGKPVTLSCSQTLNHNVMYWYQQKSSQAPKLLFHYYDKDFNNEADTPDNFQSRRPNTSFCFLDIRSPGLGDTAMYLCATSNPQTGLRGTQYFGPGTRLTVL.

This clone showed up just a few times. The rearrangement uses TRBV15 and TRBJ2-1, with 7 bases aligning to TRBD2. V shed 3 bases and J 7 bases; nucleotides not matched to a gene: 9. This CDR3 region has 15 residues. CDR1 is LNHNV and CDR2 is YYDKDF in the germline V gene (reference sequence). CDR3 bases: TGTGCCACCAGCAGCCGGAAGGGAGGGAGGAATGAGCAGTTCTTC. This translates into CATSSRKGGRNEQFF.

This clone showed up just a few times. V gene TRBV25-1 combines with J gene TRBJ2-7; 8 bases agree with TRBD1. The CDR3 totals 16 residues. J gave up 2 bases and V 3 bases, and 9 bases lay outside the gene matches. Germline CDR1 reads MGHDK; CDR2 reads SYGVNS. The CDR3 DNA is TGTGCCAGCAGTGAGGAAGGGACAGGACCCACCTACGAGCAGTACTTC. The encoded protein is CASSEEGTGPTYEQYF.

The genes are TRBV5-4 and TRBJ2-3, with 10 nucleotides matching TRBD1. The J segment lost 3 bases and the V segment lost 4 bases, leaving 5 bases of the junction unmatched. CDR1 and CDR2 from the germline V gene are SGHNT and YYREEE (reference sequence). The CDR3 consists of 15 residues. CDR3 DNA: TGTGCCAGCAGCCCGACAGGGGGCATTACAGATACGCAGTATTTT. This translates into CASSPTGGITDTQYF.

The table lists this clone with a few counts. This chain joins TRBV11-2 and TRBJ2-5, with 8 bases aligning to TRBD1. The CDR3 sequence is 16 residues long. The junction had 11 bases not matched to a gene; V was cut back by 4 bases and J by 4 bases. Per the germline V gene, CDR1 is SGHAT and CDR2 is FQNNGV. The CDR3, as DNA: TGTGCCAGCAGCTCCCAACCCCAGGGGGCCGGAGAGACCCAGTACTTC. Its translation is CASSSQPQGAGETQYF. Full variable domain (missing parts from reference TRBV11-2 and TRBJ2-5): EAGVAQSPRYKIIEKRQSVAFWCNPISGHATLYWYQQILGQGPKLLIQFQNNGVVDDSQLPKDRFSAERLKGVDSTLKIQPAKLEDSAVYLCASSSQPQGAGETQYFGPGTRLLVL.

This clone occurred a few times. The same CDR3 can be traced to other DNA sequences in this sample. The chain combines TRBV5-1 with TRBJ2-3; 10 nucleotides line up with TRBD2. From germline, CDR1 is SGHRS and CDR2 YFSETQ. The trim removed 2 bases at V and 3 bases at J, leaving 3 bases unmatched. This CDR3 is 15 amino acids long. Here the CDR3 DNA reads TGCGCCAGCAGCTTCAGCGGGAGGGATACAGATACGCAGTATTTT. It specifies CASSFSGRDTDTQYF.